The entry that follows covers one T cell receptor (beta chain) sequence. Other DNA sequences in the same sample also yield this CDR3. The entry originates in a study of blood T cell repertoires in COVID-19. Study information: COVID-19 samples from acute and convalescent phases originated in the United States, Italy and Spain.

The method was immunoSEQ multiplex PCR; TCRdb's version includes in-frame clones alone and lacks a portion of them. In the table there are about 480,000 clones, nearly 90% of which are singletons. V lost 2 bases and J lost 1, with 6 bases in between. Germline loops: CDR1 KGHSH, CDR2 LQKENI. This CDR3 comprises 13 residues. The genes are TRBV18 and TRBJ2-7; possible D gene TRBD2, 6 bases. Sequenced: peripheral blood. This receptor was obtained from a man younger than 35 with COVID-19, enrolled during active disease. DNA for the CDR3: TGTGCCAGCTCACCAGGAGGGTCCTACGAGCAGTACTTC. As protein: CASSPGGSYEQYF.